A single sample gave rise to the 27 T cell receptor beta chains below, sequenced in a study of vaccination and CD4 T cells after COVID-19. These receptors are not linked to any known antigen. The assay that was used to sequence DNA from cultured CD4+ T cells was the Oncomine TCR Beta short-read assay. From the PCR reads, TCRdb called clonotypes with MiXCR, one entry per CDR3 protein. The table has 3,900 or so distinct CDR3 sequences, just over 45% seen once. Treatment indicated: 10-day PBMC culture with coronavirus spike peptide pools or control peptides (ViraFEST assay). The source material was CD4+ T cells from blood, cultured in vitro. The origin of the receptors is a human donor who had recovered from COVID-19.

The chain carries TRBV20-1 and TRBJ2-3; 9 bases are a match to TRBD1. Germline lookup yields CDR1 DFQATT and CDR2 SNEGSKA (reference sequence). The CDR3 contains 15 residues. Trimming took 6 bases from V and 4 from J; bases not matched to a gene: 11. The CDR3 sequence: CSAPRGTGSSDTQYF. The CDR3 DNA follows: TGCAGTGCCCCGAGAGGGACAGGGTCTTCAGATACGCAGTATTTT.

This clonotype was counted only a few times. This chain connects TRBV24-1 to TRBJ1-5, with D possibly being TRBD1 (5 bases). CDR1 and CDR2 from the germline V gene are KGHDR and SFDVKD. V lost 7 bases to trimming and J lost 4 bases, with 10 bases between them. There are 13 residues in the CDR3. The CDR3 loop is CATSGGKNQPQHF. Written as DNA, the CDR3 is TGTGCCACCAGCGGGGGGAAGAATCAGCCCCAGCATTTT.

By share, this clonotype counts as medium-sized. The V and J genes are TRBV9 and TRBJ2-3, with TRBD2 as a possible D gene (6 bases). There are 15 residues in the CDR3. Trimming stripped 2 bases from V and 4 bases from J, with 14 bases between. From germline, CDR1 is SGDLS and CDR2 YYNGEE. The CDR3 sequence is CASSVRPGAADTQYF. The CDR3 region has the DNA TGTGCCAGCAGCGTTAGGCCGGGAGCGGCAGATACGCAGTATTTT.

This chain connects TRBV5-5 to TRBJ1-2; D remains ambiguous. V dropped 4 bases and J dropped 3 bases, with 13 bases sitting between them. The CDR3 totals 14 residues. From germline, CDR1 is SGHKS and CDR2 YYEKEE (reference sequence). This chain's CDR3 is CASSEDGIYYGYTF. CDR3 in DNA: TGTGCCAGCAGCGAGGACGGAATCTACTATGGCTACACCTTC. Together with reference TRBV5-5 and TRBJ1-2, the CDR3 gives the full variable domain: DAGVTQSPTHLIKTRGQQVTLRCSPISGHKSVSWYQQVLGQGPQFIFQYYEKEERGRGNFPDRFSARQFPNYSSELNVNALLLGDSALYLCASSEDGIYYGYTFGSGTRLTVV.

The chain joins TRBV12-3 or TRBV12-4 to TRBJ1-2, with TRBD1 matching over 9 bases. This CDR3 has 15 residues. The trim removed 1 base at V and 5 bases at J, leaving 5 bases unmatched. CDR3 region: CASSLGTGGGYGYTF. The CDR3 DNA is TGTGCCAGCAGTTTAGGCACAGGGGGCGGGTATGGCTACACCTTC.

This sequence joins TRBV7-2 and TRBJ2-1, with a weak D call TRBD2 (8 bases). Germline V gives CDR1 SGHTA, CDR2 FQGNSA. The CDR3 is made up of 15 amino acids. V lost 5 bases, J lost 3 bases, and 14 bases lay in between. CDR3 nucleotides: TGTGCCAGCAGCCCCAGGGGGACTAGCTACAATGAGCAGTTCTTC. Translation: CASSPRGTSYNEQFF.

This clonotype was detected only a few times. This chain uses TRBV30 with TRBJ1-5; tentatively, D is TRBD1 (5 bases). Trimming took 5 bases from V and 6 from J, leaving 17 bases between them. Looked up from germline, CDR1 is GTSNPN and CDR2 is SVGIG (reference sequence). The CDR3 is 14 residues long. CDR3 residues: CAWGDRDAFQPQHF. CDR3 sequence (DNA): TGTGCCTGGGGGGACCGGGACGCGTTTCAGCCCCAGCATTTT.

This sequence joins TRBV2 and TRBJ1-2, with D hard to call. Germline CDR1 reads SNHLY; CDR2 reads FYNNEI. V lost 3 bases, J lost 0 bases, and 11 bases lay in between. The CDR3 length is 15 residues. The CDR3 bases are TGTGCCAGCAGTGATGTTGGCCTCGCTAACTATGGCTACACCTTC. Protein: CASSDVGLANYGYTF. Full variable domain (rest looked up from reference TRBV2 and TRBJ1-2): EPEVTQTPSHQVTQMGQEVILRCVPISNHLYFYWYRQILGQKVEFLVSFYNNEISEKSEIFDDQFSVERPDGSNFTLKIRSTKLEDSAMYFCASSDVGLANYGYTFGSGTRLTVV.

This clonotype was seen a few times. V usage is TRBV15 and J usage is TRBJ1-2; D remains ambiguous. Trimming shortened V by 1 base and J by 6 bases, and 9 bases separated the two germline ends. The length of the CDR3 is 13 residues. CDR1 and CDR2 (germline): LNHNV, YYDKDF (reference sequence). The CDR3 region has the DNA TGTGCCACCAGCAGAGCGCACACGGATGGCTACACCTTC. It yields the protein CATSRAHTDGYTF.

The CDR3 coding sequence is TGTGCCAGCAGCTTAATGGCAGAATCCTACGAGCAGTACTTC. Translating gives CASSLMAESYEQYF. The rearrangement links TRBV7-2 to TRBJ2-7, with unresolved D. The CDR3 loop spans 14 amino acids. Deletions cut 2 bases from V and 1 base from J, with 9 bases between. From germline, CDR1 is SGHTA and CDR2 FQGNSA.

This clonotype came up once. The chain links TRBV4-1 to TRBJ2-5, with D hard to call. V shed 0 bases and J shed 8 bases, with 13 bases lying between them. The CDR3 is 14 amino acids. CDR1 MGHRA and CDR2 YSYEKL come from the germline V gene. DNA of the CDR3: TGCGCCAGCAGCCAAGAATTCCTCGTTCGAACCCAGTACTTC. Translation: CASSQEFLVRTQYF.

This clonotype is classed as medium-sized (0.01 to 0.1%). The genes are TRBV11-2 and TRBJ2-5; D is ambiguous. CDR1 and CDR2 (germline): SGHAT, FQNNGV. Trimming took 6 bases from V and 3 from J, leaving 11 bases between them. This CDR3 contains 13 residues. Written as DNA, the CDR3 is TGTGCCAGCAGAGCAGCTATGAAAGAGACCCAGTACTTC. This codes for CASRAAMKETQYF.

The gene calls are TRBV6-1 and TRBJ1-6; maybe TRBD1 (6 bases). Germline loops: CDR1 MNHNS, CDR2 SASEGT. Between the trimmed V and J ends, which lost 2 bases and 9 bases, there was a span of 17 bases. There are 16 residues in the CDR3. The CDR3 here is CASSEQAGAPFSPLHF. CDR3 in DNA: TGTGCCAGCAGTGAACAGGCGGGGGCGCCTTTTTCACCCCTCCACTTT.

The chain is built from TRBV28 and TRBJ1-4, with 7 bases fitting TRBD1. Germline V gene data show CDR1 as MDHEN and CDR2 as SYDVKM. CDR3 length: 15 residues. The ends lost 4 bases at V and 7 bases at J; junction bases unmatched: 9. The CDR3 spells CASSSSTGEGEKLFF. The DNA for the CDR3 is TGTGCCAGCAGTTCATCAACAGGGGAGGGTGAAAAACTGTTTTTT.

The chain recombines TRBV7-2 with TRBJ1-2, with TRBD1 identical over 7 bases. The CDR3 has 12 amino acids. Germline values: CDR1 SGHTA, CDR2 FQGNSA. J gave up 5 bases and V 5 bases, and 2 bases lay outside the gene matches. In DNA form, the CDR3 reads TGTGCCAGCAGCAAACAGGGGTATGGCTACACCTTC. This gives the protein CASSKQGYGYTF.

As to this clonotype: The germline gene is not matched at one end of the junction; a read error may be the cause. The V call is TRBV6-2 or TRBV6-3, the J call TRBJ1-3, with D possibly TRBD1 on 5 matching bases. The V gene's germline CDR1 is MNHEY and CDR2 SVGEGT. The CDR3 is made up of 13 amino acids. The CDR3: CASRQDSENTIYF. The DNA for the CDR3 is TGTGCCAGCAGACAGGACTCTGAAAACACCATATATTTT.

This clonotype was recorded a few times. The gene calls are TRBV7-8 and TRBJ2-1; 7 bases agree with TRBD2. V trimming: 1 base; J trimming: 5 bases; junction bases outside the gene matches: 5. This CDR3 contains 15 residues. Germline CDR1 and CDR2: SGHVS and FQNEAQ. The CDR3 DNA reads as TGTGCCAGCAGCTTAGGGGGGAGGGAGAACAATGAGCAGTTCTTC. Protein product: CASSLGGRENNEQFF.

The V call is TRBV18, the J call TRBJ2-6; unclear D gene. The CDR3 spans 15 residues. Trimming shortened V by 6 bases and J by 0 bases, and 9 bases separated the two germline ends. In germline, CDR1 is KGHSH, CDR2 LQKENI. DNA of the CDR3: TGTGCCAGCTCCTCTGGGGTCTCTGGGGCCAACGTCCTGACTTTC. Translation: CASSSGVSGANVLTF.

Sample share makes this clonotype medium-sized. The rearrangement joins TRBV20-1 to TRBJ2-4; 7 bases line up with TRBD2. V shed 0 bases and J 15 bases; nucleotides not matched to a gene: 5. Per germline, CDR1 DFQATT and CDR2 SNEGSKA (reference sequence). The CDR3 extends over 11 amino acids. The chain's CDR3 is CSARDRRTRYF. CDR3 DNA sequence: TGCAGTGCTAGAGATAGGAGGACTAGGTACTTC.

The chain is built from TRBV2 and TRBJ2-2; no clear D gene. Trimming pared 4 bases from V and 5 bases from J, leaving 14 bases between. This CDR3 region has 15 residues. CDR1 is SNHLY and CDR2 is FYNNEI in the germline V gene. The CDR3 sequence is CASSVFQLGTGELFF. The CDR3, as DNA: TGTGCCAGCAGTGTTTTTCAGTTAGGAACCGGGGAGCTGTTTTTT.

The sample holds a few counts of this clonotype. V is TRBV7-3 and J is TRBJ2-3; D may be TRBD1 (6 bases). V shed 2 bases and J shed 2 bases, with 17 bases lying between them. CDR1 and CDR2 (germline): SGHTA, FQGTGA. The CDR3 has 17 amino acids. DNA of the CDR3: TGTGCCAGCAGCTTAGGGGGCGGAATAACGTCCACAGATACGCAGTATTTT. As protein: CASSLGGGITSTDTQYF. Full variable domain (missing parts from reference TRBV7-3 and TRBJ2-3): GAGVSQTPSNKVTEKGKYVELRCDPISGHTALYWYRQSLGQGPEFLIYFQGTGAADDSGLPNDRFFAVRPEGSVSTLKIQRTERGDSAVYLCASSLGGGITSTDTQYFGPGTRLTVL.

The gene calls are TRBV19 and TRBJ1-4, with 8 positions matching TRBD1. CDR3 length: 14 amino acids. V gave up 3 bases and J gave up 12 bases; unmatched junction bases: 9. In germline, CDR1 is LNHDA, CDR2 SQIVND (reference sequence). The CDR3 spells CASSIRQGRRELFF. In nucleotides, the CDR3 is TGTGCCAGTAGTATTAGACAGGGGAGGAGGGAACTGTTTTTT.

The V gene is TRBV2, the J gene TRBJ2-5; 8 bases align to TRBD2. Germline loops: CDR1 SNHLY, CDR2 FYNNEI. V lost 7 bases to trimming and J lost 4 bases; unmatched junction nucleotides: 8. CDR3 length equals 14 residues. The CDR3 DNA sequence: TGTGCCAGCACTGTAATTAGCGGGGCAGAGACCCAGTACTTC. It specifies CASTVISGAETQYF.

V is TRBV12-3 or TRBV12-4 and J is TRBJ1-2; D possibly corresponds to TRBD1 (5 bases). Trimming removed 5 bases from V and 4 bases from J, with 17 bases in between. CDR3 length equals 15 residues. CDR3 in DNA: TGTGCCAGCAGTGCGGGGACCCCGGGCATCTATGGCTACACCTTC. Translated: CASSAGTPGIYGYTF.

V usage is TRBV20-1 and J usage is TRBJ2-1; 9 nucleotides agree with TRBD2. Germline loops: CDR1 DFQATT, CDR2 SNEGSKA (reference sequence). The CDR3 has 14 amino acids. After removal of 6 bases from V and 7 bases from J, the junction contained 10 bases not matched to a gene. CDR3 loop: CSAGGGRAINEQFF. The CDR3, as DNA: TGCAGTGCGGGCGGCGGGAGGGCCATAAATGAGCAGTTCTTC.

This sequence joins TRBV6-5 and TRBJ2-7; 9 bases are a match to TRBD2. The CDR3 totals 17 residues. Germline V gene sequence: CDR1 MNHEY, CDR2 SVGAGI. With 4 bases clipped from V and 6 bases from J, the junction kept 16 bases outside the gene matches. The DNA of the CDR3 is TGTGCCAGCAGTTCTAGGGCGCCTAGCGGGGAAGGGGTCGAGCAGTACTTC. Amino acids: CASSSRAPSGEGVEQYF.

The CDR3 DNA reads as TGTGCCAGCAGTTACTCGATAAGCGGGGGGGACAAAGAGACCCAGTACTTC. This gives the protein CASSYSISGGDKETQYF. The chain combines TRBV6-5 with TRBJ2-5; 10 bases line up with TRBD2. Unmatched junction bases numbered 7, after V lost 0 bases and J lost 3 bases. The CDR3 totals 17 residues. Germline CDR1 is MNHEY and CDR2 is SVGAGI.